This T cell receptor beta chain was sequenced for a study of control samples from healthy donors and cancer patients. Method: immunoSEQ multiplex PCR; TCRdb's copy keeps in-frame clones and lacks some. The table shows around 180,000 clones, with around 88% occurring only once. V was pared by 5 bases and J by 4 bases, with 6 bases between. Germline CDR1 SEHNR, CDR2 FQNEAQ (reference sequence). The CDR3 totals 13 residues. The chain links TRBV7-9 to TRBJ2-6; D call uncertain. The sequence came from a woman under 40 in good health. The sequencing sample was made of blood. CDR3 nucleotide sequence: TGTGCCAGCAGCCCCGTAGGGGCCAACGTCCTGACTTTC. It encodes CASSPVGANVLTF. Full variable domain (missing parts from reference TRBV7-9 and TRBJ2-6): DTGVSQNPRHKITKRGQNVTFRCDPISEHNRLYWYRQTLGQGPEFLTYFQNEAQLEKSRLLSDRFSAERPKGSFSTLEIQRTEQGDSAMYLCASSPVGANVLTFGAGSRLTVL.